This T cell receptor beta chain was documented in a study of blood T cell repertoires in COVID-19. Looking at the study overall: The United States, Italy and Spain supplied acute and convalescent COVID-19 samples.

This clone was detected once. Cohorts were assigned according to the clinical history that participants reported. The V gene's germline CDR1 is SNHLY and CDR2 FYNNEI. Losses at the gene ends were 8 bases for V and 6 bases for J; bases not matched to a gene: 9. The CDR3 is 15 amino acids. Assay: immunoSEQ multiplex PCR; the TCRdb copy retains only in-frame clones and omits some. The table has approximately 200,000 clones, 70% to 90% seen once. The chain couples TRBV2 to TRBJ1-6; TRBD1 matches at 8 bases. The sample consisted of PBMCs or T cells enriched from blood (not recorded which). The source is a woman aged 25 to 45 who had been exposed to COVID-19. This CDR3 is CASRPGTGSNSPLHF. CDR3 sequence (DNA): TGTGCCAGCCGTCCCGGGACAGGATCTAATTCACCCCTCCACTTT.